Each of the 26 T cell receptor beta chains below was sequenced from the same sample in a study of T cells after yellow fever vaccination. TCRdb redid the calling of the 5' RACE reads with MiXCR, one entry per CDR3 protein. The table records approximately 300,000 distinct CDR3 sequences, 7.5% to 9% of them present only once. Sequencing used PBMCs, obtained on the day of the first yellow fever vaccination. These TCRs come from a man aged 18 to 30 who received the YFV17D yellow fever vaccine.

Here the CDR3 DNA reads TGTGCCAGCAGGACCGGGACAGGACCTTACGAGCAGTACTTC. Its protein is CASRTGTGPYEQYF. The chain has TRBV6-1 and TRBJ2-7, with 8 positions matching TRBD1. Germline V CDR1 and CDR2: MNHNS, SASEGT. The CDR3 is made up of 14 amino acids. The V segment lost 6 bases and the J segment 4 bases; nucleotides outside the gene matches: 8.

The J gene is TRBJ2-7, the V gene TRBV6-2 or TRBV6-3; D not resolved. Trimming cost V 7 bases and J 6 bases, with 22 bases left between them. The germline CDR1 and CDR2 sequences are MNHEY and SVGEGT. The CDR3 is made up of 15 amino acids. The DNA for the CDR3 is TGTGCCAGCAAAACCGCTTCAGTCGTCCGTGGCGAGCAGTACTTC. It translates to CASKTASVVRGEQYF.

In this sample, this clonotype turned up a few times. V and J are TRBV7-2 and TRBJ2-5; a weak D match, TRBD2 (7 bases). The germline CDR1 and CDR2 sequences are SGHTA and FQGNSA. Trimming removed 4 bases from V and 4 bases from J, with 13 bases in between. The CDR3 totals 14 residues. The DNA for the CDR3 is TGTGCCAGCAGCTCGGGGGGCTGGGGAGAGACCCAGTACTTC. This encodes CASSSGGWGETQYF. The entire variable domain, with the rest obtained from reference TRBV7-2 and TRBJ2-5, is as follows: GAGVSQSPSNKVTEKGKDVELRCDPISGHTALYWYRQSLGQGLEFLIYFQGNSAPDKSGLPSDRFSAERTGGSVSTLTIQRTQQEDSAVYLCASSSGGWGETQYFGPGTRLLVL.

This clonotype was seen only a few times. The chain employs TRBV28 and TRBJ2-3; 8 positions match TRBD2. Trimming took 10 bases from V and 1 from J; bases not matched to a gene: 4. Germline V gives CDR1 MDHEN, CDR2 SYDVKM. The CDR3 sequence is 13 residues long. The CDR3 DNA follows: TGTGCCACAAGCGGGGGAGGCACAGATACGCAGTATTTT. Protein product: CATSGGGTDTQYF.

The rearrangement uses TRBV29-1 and TRBJ2-1, with a possible D match to TRBD2 (5 bases). Germline V gene data show CDR1 as SQVTM and CDR2 as ANQGSEA. CDR3 length: 13 amino acids. Trimming took off 7 bases at V and 0 bases at J, with 10 bases between the two ends. The CDR3 DNA is TGCAGCGGGACTCCGAGCTCCTACAATGAGCAGTTCTTC. Protein product: CSGTPSSYNEQFF.

This chain connects TRBV9 to TRBJ2-1; 10 positions match TRBD2. V trimming: 2 bases; J trimming: 6 bases; junction bases outside the gene matches: 5. This CDR3 has 15 residues. Germline V CDR1 and CDR2: SGDLS, YYNGEE. This CDR3 is CASSVGGTSANEQFF. The CDR3 DNA reads as TGTGCCAGCAGCGTGGGTGGGACTAGCGCCAATGAGCAGTTCTTC.

This clonotype showed up just a few times. This rearrangement joins TRBV5-1 to TRBJ2-3; 9 bases fit TRBD2. Germline trimming cut 4 bases from V and 2 bases from J; bases unmatched to any gene: 11. The CDR3 length is 17 residues. In germline, CDR1 is SGHRS, CDR2 YFSETQ. CDR3 amino acids: CASSPGGGAGVTDTQYF. The CDR3 nucleotides are TGCGCCAGCAGCCCTGGCGGGGGGGCCGGGGTCACAGATACGCAGTATTTT.

The chain employs TRBV7-2 and TRBJ1-3; D is ambiguous. The length of the CDR3 is 14 residues. V lost 3 bases and J 7 bases, leaving 13 bases between the germline ends. The V gene's germline CDR1 is SGHTA and CDR2 FQGNSA. DNA for the CDR3: TGTGCCAGCAGCTTCGATCCGGGATCGAACACCATATATTTT. It encodes CASSFDPGSNTIYF.

This clonotype was counted ten times or more. The V and J genes are TRBV5-1 and TRBJ2-1; TRBD2 aligns across 10 bases. Trimming took 3 bases from V and 12 from J; bases not matched to a gene: 6. This CDR3 spans 13 amino acids. Per the germline V gene, CDR1 is SGHRS and CDR2 is YFSETQ. CDR3 bases: TGCGCCAGCAGCTCCCGACTAGCGGGCGGGCAGTTCTTC. This encodes CASSSRLAGGQFF. Complete variable domain (other parts from reference TRBV5-1 and TRBJ2-1): KAGVTQTPRYLIKTRGQQVTLSCSPISGHRSVSWYQQTPGQGLQFLFEYFSETQRNKGNFPGRFSGRQFSNSRSEMNVSTLELGDSALYLCASSSRLAGGQFFGPGTRLTVL.

The sample holds a few counts of this clonotype. The rearrangement links TRBV27 to TRBJ1-2; TRBD1 might be the D (5 bases). Trimming removed 7 bases at V and 6 bases at J, with 12 bases between. The germline V gene has CDR1 MNHEY and CDR2 SMNVEV (reference sequence). The CDR3 runs 12 residues. CDR3 residues: CASKSPGDGYTF. DNA for the CDR3: TGTGCCAGCAAGTCTCCGGGGGATGGCTACACCTTC.

This chain joins TRBV6-1 and TRBJ2-6; D uncertain. Germline-derived CDR1 and CDR2 are MNHNS and SASEGT. The CDR3 has 15 amino acids. Trimming removed 6 bases at V and 0 bases at J, with 9 bases between. CDR3 nucleotide sequence: TGTGCCAGCAGGGGCCAGTCCTCTGGGGCCAACGTCCTGACTTTC. Translated, it gives CASRGQSSGANVLTF.

The chain employs TRBV2 and TRBJ2-3; no firm D call. The V and J ends lost 7 bases and 3 bases respectively, with 14 bases between them. CDR3 length: 14 residues. Germline values: CDR1 SNHLY, CDR2 FYNNEI. The CDR3 DNA is TGTGCCAGCAAACCGCCCCCTAGTACAGATACGCAGTATTTT. Its protein product is CASKPPPSTDTQYF.

Only a few counts were recorded for this clonotype. The chain recombines TRBV5-1 with TRBJ2-6, with 8 bases aligning to TRBD2. V shed 6 bases and J 3 bases; nucleotides not matched to a gene: 5. The CDR3 contains 15 residues. Per the germline V gene, CDR1 is SGHRS and CDR2 is YFSETQ. The DNA of the CDR3 is TGCGCCAGCACCGGGAGGGGCGGTGGGGCCAACGTCCTGACTTTC. Translation: CASTGRGGGANVLTF.

Comments on this clonotype: A much larger clone lies one base from this, so it may be a read error. This chain links TRBV19 with TRBJ1-2; 7 bases are shared with TRBD1. V gave up 2 bases and J gave up 4 bases; unmatched junction bases: 7. Per the germline V gene, CDR1 is LNHDA and CDR2 is SQIVND (reference sequence). The CDR3 runs to 15 residues. The DNA for the CDR3 is TGTGCCAGTAGTATATCATCTCAGGGGGGCTATGGCTACACCTTC. As protein: CASSISSQGGYGYTF.

This clonotype has a handful of counts. CDR3 sequence (DNA): TGTGCCAGCTCACCATATCAGGGGGCTAGGGATCAGCCCCAGCATTTT. Translation gives CASSPYQGARDQPQHF. This chain connects TRBV18 to TRBJ1-5; 8 positions match TRBD1. J lost 5 bases, V lost 2 bases, and 8 bases had no gene match. The CDR3 spans 16 residues. Germline CDR1 KGHSH, CDR2 LQKENI.

The chain uses TRBV3-1 and TRBJ2-5, with D possibly being TRBD1 (6 bases). The CDR3 is made up of 14 amino acids. The V gene's germline CDR1 is LGHDT and CDR2 YNNKEL (reference sequence). With 3 bases removed from V and 1 base from J, the gap between germline ends came to 9 bases. The CDR3 here is CASSQGRGQETQYF. In DNA, the CDR3 is TGTGCCAGCAGCCAGGGCAGGGGCCAAGAGACCCAGTACTTC.

This clonotype was detected a few times. The chain carries TRBV5-1 and TRBJ2-2; a weak D match, TRBD2 (5 bases). CDR1 and CDR2 from the germline V gene are SGHRS and YFSETQ. The V end lost 3 bases, the J end lost 1 base, and 10 bases lay between the germline ends. CDR3 length: 15 amino acids. CDR3 region: CASSYRGGNTGELFF. Written as DNA, the CDR3 is TGCGCCAGCAGCTATCGCGGAGGGAACACCGGGGAGCTGTTTTTT.

There are a few counts of this clonotype. The gene calls are TRBV27 and TRBJ2-3; 7 bases match TRBD2. Losses at the gene ends were 7 bases for V and 2 bases for J; bases not matched to a gene: 6. The CDR3 covers 14 residues. CDR1 and CDR2 from the germline V gene are MNHEY and SMNVEV (reference sequence). The CDR3 is CASNWRGITDTQYF. CDR3 nucleotides: TGTGCCAGCAACTGGCGGGGGATCACAGATACGCAGTATTTT.

This clonotype was detected only a few times. The chain uses TRBV12-3 or TRBV12-4 and TRBJ2-5; 11 bases fit TRBD2. The ends lost 6 bases at V and 5 bases at J; junction bases unmatched: 5. The CDR3 extends over 14 amino acids. CDR3 sequence: CASSRIAGGETQYF. In DNA, the CDR3 is TGTGCCAGCAGCCGAATAGCGGGGGGGGAGACCCAGTACTTC.

This clonotype was seen many times. The rearrangement uses TRBV7-2 and TRBJ1-5; 7 nucleotides match TRBD1. V lost 7 bases and J lost 0; bases outside the gene matches: 9. This CDR3 contains 16 residues. Germline values: CDR1 SGHTA, CDR2 FQGNSA. CDR3 coding DNA: TGTGCCAGCATGGAGGGGGCTCTATATAGCAATCAGCCCCAGCATTTT. Protein: CASMEGALYSNQPQHF. Supplemented by reference TRBV7-2 and TRBJ1-5, the full variable domain reads GAGVSQSPSNKVTEKGKDVELRCDPISGHTALYWYRQSLGQGLEFLIYFQGNSAPDKSGLPSDRFSAERTGGSVSTLTIQRTQQEDSAVYLCASMEGALYSNQPQHFGDGTRLSIL.

This rearrangement joins TRBV11-1 to TRBJ2-1, with 11 nucleotides matching TRBD2. The CDR3 runs to 19 residues. V was clipped by 5 bases and J by 0 bases; unmatched bases: 12. From germline, CDR1 is SGHAT and CDR2 FQDESV (reference sequence). The CDR3 region has the DNA TGTGCCAGCAGCCAGCTGAAGGGACTAGCGGTCAGCTCCTACAATGAGCAGTTCTTC. This codes for CASSQLKGLAVSSYNEQFF.

The rearrangement joins TRBV3-1 to TRBJ1-2; 10 nucleotides match TRBD1. In germline, CDR1 is LGHDT, CDR2 YNNKEL (reference sequence). This CDR3 spans 17 amino acids. V lost 1 base to trimming and J lost 8 bases; unmatched junction nucleotides: 13. Here the CDR3 DNA reads TGTGCCAGCAGCCAAGGTTTCGGGACAGGGGACGTTTCGGGCTACACCTTC. Translated: CASSQGFGTGDVSGYTF.

The chain carries TRBV6-5 and TRBJ2-5; possibly TRBD1 for D (5 bases). The V gene lost 2 bases and the J gene lost 9 bases, with 16 bases spanning the gap. CDR1 is MNHEY and CDR2 is SVGAGI in the germline V gene. This CDR3 contains 14 residues. DNA for the CDR3: TGTGCCAGCAGTTACGGGGCAGGGATGGTCTCCCAGTACTTC. As protein: CASSYGAGMVSQYF.

In this sample, this clonotype turned up many times. V and J are TRBV7-8 and TRBJ1-2; weak D call: TRBD1 (6 bases). Germline V CDR1 and CDR2: SGHVS, FQNEAQ. Between the trimmed V and J ends, which lost 1 base and 4 bases, there was a span of 10 bases. This CDR3 is 14 amino acids long. The CDR3 protein is CASSLGQGLYGYTF. Here the CDR3 DNA reads TGTGCCAGCAGCTTAGGGCAGGGGCTCTATGGCTACACCTTC. The complete variable domain, with remaining parts taken from reference TRBV7-8 and TRBJ1-2, reads GAGVSQSPRYKVAKRGQDVALRCDPISGHVSLFWYQQALGQGPEFLTYFQNEAQLDKSGLPSDRFFAERPEGSVSTLKIQRTQQEDSAVYLCASSLGQGLYGYTFGSGTRLTVV.

The chain links TRBV7-9 to TRBJ1-1; possibly TRBD1 for D (6 bases). V was trimmed by 4 bases and J by 1 base, leaving 16 bases between them. CDR1 and CDR2 (germline): SEHNR, FQNEAQ (reference sequence). The CDR3 is 16 residues long. CDR3 DNA: TGTGCCAGCAGCTCTTACCGGACAGCTAAGAACACTGAAGCTTTCTTT. Its translation: CASSSYRTAKNTEAFF. The full variable domain, with the rest looked up from reference TRBV7-9 and TRBJ1-1, is DTGVSQNPRHKITKRGQNVTFRCDPISEHNRLYWYRQTLGQGPEFLTYFQNEAQLEKSRLLSDRFSAERPKGSFSTLEIQRTEQGDSAMYLCASSSYRTAKNTEAFFGQGTRLTVV.

The chain combines TRBV7-2 with TRBJ2-1, with a tentative D call TRBD2 (5 bases). This CDR3 comprises 13 residues. V lost 5 bases and J lost 7, with 12 bases in between. Germline values: CDR1 SGHTA, CDR2 FQGNSA. CDR3 nucleotides: TGTGCCAGCAGCCCCCCGGGGTGGAATGAGCAGTTCTTC. Translation gives CASSPPGWNEQFF.